A single sample gave rise to the 28 T cell receptor beta chains below, sequenced in a study of blood T cell repertoires in COVID-19. Profiling relied on immunoSEQ multiplex PCR, and the TCRdb table lists in-frame clones only, not all of them. The sample includes 300,000 to 350,000 clones, around 87% of them seen just once. Sequencing was performed on peripheral blood. The source is a man younger than 35 with active or convalescent COVID-19.

The J gene is TRBJ1-3, the V gene TRBV6-5, with a tentative D call TRBD1 (6 bases). The V gene lost 0 bases and the J gene lost 1 base, with 10 bases spanning the gap. This CDR3 comprises 16 residues. Germline CDR1 reads MNHEY; CDR2 reads SVGAGI. Here the CDR3 DNA reads TGTGCCAGCAGTTACTCGGCTGGACAGTCTGGAAACACCATATATTTT. It encodes CASSYSAGQSGNTIYF.

This chain joins TRBV4-1 and TRBJ1-6; 9 bases match TRBD1. CDR1 is MGHRA and CDR2 is YSYEKL in the germline V gene. The CDR3 has 13 amino acids. V lost 3 bases and J lost 16; bases outside the gene matches: 7. In nucleotides, the CDR3 is TGCGCCAGCAGCCACGGAGGGGGGACAGGGCTCCACTTT. Residues: CASSHGGGTGLHF.

The rearrangement joins TRBV20-1 to TRBJ1-6, with D maybe TRBD1 (5 bases). V lost 3 bases to trimming and J lost 8 bases, with 14 bases between them. Germline V lookup: CDR1 DFQATT, CDR2 SNEGSKA (reference sequence). This CDR3 has 14 residues. The CDR3: CSASTRAVDSPLHF. In DNA, the CDR3 is TGCAGTGCTAGTACCAGGGCTGTTGATTCACCCCTCCACTTT.

This chain joins TRBV10-3 and TRBJ2-3, with 13 bases fitting TRBD2. The CDR3 loop spans 18 amino acids. V shed 3 bases and J 1 base; nucleotides not matched to a gene: 7. CDR1 and CDR2 from the germline V gene are ENHRY and SYGVKD. Here the CDR3 DNA reads TGTGCCATCAGTGATGCACTAGCGGGGGGGCGTGGCACAGATACGCAGTATTTT. It translates to CAISDALAGGRGTDTQYF.

V and J are TRBV28 and TRBJ1-4; 7 bases align to TRBD1. Germline loops: CDR1 MDHEN, CDR2 SYDVKM. The CDR3 consists of 16 residues. With V trimmed by 5 bases and J by 6 bases, 12 bases remained unmatched. The CDR3 region has the DNA TGTGCCAGCAGTCCCCTCCGCCGACAGGGATATGAAAAACTGTTTTTT. It yields the protein CASSPLRRQGYEKLFF.

The chain uses TRBV6-2 or TRBV6-3 and TRBJ1-4; 7 positions match TRBD1. J was trimmed by 5 bases and V by 5 bases; bases with no gene match: 5. There are 14 residues in the CDR3. Looked up from germline, CDR1 is MNHEY and CDR2 is SVGEGT. The CDR3 DNA reads TGTGCCAGCAGTGCGGGACAGAGCAATGAAAAACTGTTTTTT. As protein: CASSAGQSNEKLFF.

This chain connects TRBV5-6 to TRBJ1-6; the match to TRBD1 covers 9 bases. CDR1 is SGHDT, CDR2 YYEEEE, per germline. The ends lost 2 bases at V and 5 bases at J; junction bases unmatched: 5. The CDR3 sequence is 16 residues long. CDR3 residues: CASSFTGGSNNSPLHF. CDR3 in DNA: TGTGCCAGCAGCTTCACAGGGGGCAGTAATAATTCACCCCTCCACTTT.

V is TRBV9 and J is TRBJ2-3; 9 bases are shared with TRBD1. The V gene's germline CDR1 is SGDLS and CDR2 YYNGEE. Losses at the gene ends were 3 bases for V and 0 bases for J; bases not matched to a gene: 5. This CDR3 contains 16 residues. The CDR3 sequence: CASSEQGAVSTDTQYF. CDR3 nucleotide sequence: TGTGCCAGCAGCGAACAGGGGGCTGTGAGCACAGATACGCAGTATTTT.

J is TRBJ2-3 and V is TRBV28, with 15 bases matching TRBD2. CDR1 is MDHEN and CDR2 is SYDVKM in the germline V gene. The CDR3 contains 17 residues. V was pared by 3 bases and J by 5 bases, with 6 bases of the junction left unmatched. The CDR3 protein is CASSFGLAGGPEDTQYF. For the CDR3, the DNA is TGTGCCAGCAGTTTTGGACTAGCGGGAGGGCCGGAAGATACGCAGTATTTT. Supplemented by reference TRBV28 and TRBJ2-3, the full variable domain reads DVKVTQSSRYLVKRTGEKVFLECVQDMDHENMFWYRQDPGLGLRLIYFSYDVKMKEKGDIPEGYSVSREKKERFSLILESASTNQTSMYLCASSFGLAGGPEDTQYFGPGTRLTVL.

V gene TRBV7-6 combines with J gene TRBJ1-1; no clear D. V was shortened by 4 bases and J by 7 bases, with 13 bases between the two germline ends. Looked up from germline, CDR1 is SGHVS and CDR2 is FNYEAQ. The CDR3 extends over 13 amino acids. Written as DNA, the CDR3 is TGTGCCAGCAGCTCAAGCCCCCGGGGTGAAGCTTTCTTT. As protein: CASSSSPRGEAFF.

This clone was seen a handful of times. In nucleotides, the CDR3 is TGCGCCAGCAGAGAGCAGGGGGCATCAACTGAAGCTTTCTTT. The encoded protein is CASREQGASTEAFF. The chain couples TRBV5-1 to TRBJ1-1, with 8 positions matching TRBD1. This CDR3 has 14 amino acids. Germline trimming cut 5 bases from V and 5 bases from J; bases unmatched to any gene: 8. Germline V gene lookup returns CDR1 SGHRS and CDR2 YFSETQ.

The chain recombines TRBV19 with TRBJ1-3, with D uncertain. The germline V and J ends were trimmed by 5 bases and 7 bases, with 12 bases remaining between them. The germline gives CDR1 LNHDA, CDR2 SQIVND (reference sequence). The CDR3 is 13 residues long. Here the CDR3 reads CASSVKARNTIYF. CDR3 DNA: TGTGCCAGTAGTGTGAAGGCGAGGAACACCATATATTTT.

In its sample, this clone was seen once. The rearrangement links TRBV3-1 (or the pseudogene TRBV3-2) to TRBJ2-7; TRBD1 is a possible D gene (6 bases). The CDR3 totals 15 residues. The germline V gene encodes CDR1 LGHDT and CDR2 YNNKEL (reference sequence). V gave up 0 bases and J gave up 5 bases, with 14 bases separating them. The CDR3 coding sequence is TGTGCCAGCAGCCAAGATGAAGGGACACTCGACGAGCAGTACTTC. Its protein product is CASSQDEGTLDEQYF.

V and J are TRBV11-3 and TRBJ2-1; no firm D call. V shed 4 bases and J shed 8 bases, with 12 bases lying between them. The CDR3 is 13 residues long. Looked up from germline, CDR1 is SGHNT and CDR2 is YENEEA. This chain's CDR3 is CASSSEFGDEQFF. DNA for the CDR3: TGTGCCAGCAGCTCCGAATTTGGAGATGAGCAGTTCTTC. The complete variable domain, with remaining parts taken from reference TRBV11-3 and TRBJ2-1, reads EAGVVQSPRYKIIEKKQPVAFWCNPISGHNTLYWYLQNLGQGPELLIRYENEEAVDDSQLPKDRFSAERLKGVDSTLKIQPAELGDSAVYLCASSSEFGDEQFFGPGTRLTVL.

The rearrangement uses TRBV19 and TRBJ1-2, with 7 bases fitting TRBD1. Germline CDR1 and CDR2: LNHDA and SQIVND (reference sequence). V trimming: 7 bases; J trimming: 3 bases; junction bases outside the gene matches: 5. The CDR3 has 13 amino acids. The CDR3 protein is CASTDRAYYGYTF. In nucleotides, the CDR3 is TGTGCCAGTACCGACAGGGCTTACTATGGCTACACCTTC.

CDR3 region: CASSLQGSSPLHF. CDR3 DNA sequence: TGTGCCAGCAGTTTACAGGGGAGTTCACCCCTCCACTTT. V and J are TRBV12-3 or TRBV12-4 and TRBJ1-6; perhaps TRBD1 as D (6 bases). The CDR3 consists of 13 residues. V was trimmed by 2 bases and J by 9 bases, leaving 8 bases between them.

The chain combines TRBV28 with TRBJ2-7; D may be TRBD1 (7 bases). V shed 6 bases and J shed 5 bases, with 14 bases lying between them. CDR1 MDHEN and CDR2 SYDVKM come from the germline V gene. The CDR3 contains 13 residues. DNA for the CDR3: TGTGCCAGCAGGTCAGGGGGAGGCCACGAGCAGTACTTC. It translates to CASRSGGGHEQYF.

The chain has TRBV6-2 or TRBV6-3 and TRBJ1-6, with D maybe TRBD1 (6 bases). Between the trimmed V and J ends, which lost 2 bases and 9 bases, there was a span of 14 bases. There are 15 residues in the CDR3. Per the germline V gene, CDR1 is MNHEY and CDR2 is SVGEGT. DNA for the CDR3: TGTGCCAGCAGTTACAGAGGGGGAGTAAGTTCACCCCTCCACTTT. This translates into CASSYRGGVSSPLHF.

This rearrangement joins TRBV7-2 to TRBJ2-6, with D tentatively TRBD2 (5 bases). The V and J ends lost 5 bases and 4 bases respectively, with 9 bases between them. This CDR3 contains 14 residues. The germline V gene encodes CDR1 SGHTA and CDR2 FQGNSA. The CDR3 spells CASSPRVGANVLTF. CDR3 DNA sequence: TGTGCCAGCAGCCCGCGGGTGGGGGCCAACGTCCTGACTTTC.

The chain combines TRBV10-1 with TRBJ2-3; TRBD2 might be the D (7 bases). Germline loops: CDR1 WNHNN, CDR2 SYGVQD (reference sequence). CDR3 length: 15 amino acids. V was shortened by 0 bases and J by 6 bases, with 13 bases between the two germline ends. The CDR3 DNA sequence: TGCGCCAGCAGTGAGTCTGTGGGGGGGCTCGATACGCAGTATTTT. Residues: CASSESVGGLDTQYF.

The chain combines TRBV5-4 with TRBJ1-1; 8 bases match TRBD1. J gave up 3 bases and V 4 bases, and 5 bases lay outside the gene matches. CDR1 and CDR2 from the germline V gene are SGHNT and YYREEE (reference sequence). This CDR3 has 14 amino acids. Here the CDR3 reads CASSGRGQDTEAFF. The CDR3, as DNA: TGTGCCAGCAGCGGCAGGGGGCAGGACACTGAAGCTTTCTTT.

The chain couples TRBV4-1 to TRBJ2-1; 7 positions match TRBD1. The CDR3 has 13 residues. J gave up 8 bases and V 8 bases, and 9 bases lay outside the gene matches. CDR1 is MGHRA, CDR2 YSYEKL, per germline. In DNA, the CDR3 is TGCGCCAGCCGCAGGACAGGTACTTATGAGCAGTTCTTC. Translating gives CASRRTGTYEQFF.

The chain couples TRBV5-1 to TRBJ1-2; possibly TRBD1 for D (5 bases). This CDR3 is built from 13 residues. Germline V CDR1 and CDR2: SGHRS, YFSETQ. Trimming took 2 bases from V and 3 from J, leaving 8 bases between them. DNA of the CDR3: TGCGCCAGCAGCTTCAGGGAAGACTATGGCTACACCTTC. Translated: CASSFREDYGYTF.

The chain recombines TRBV10-3 with TRBJ2-1; no reliable D call. Germline V CDR1 and CDR2: ENHRY, SYGVKD. There are 14 residues in the CDR3. The V end lost 2 bases, the J end lost 7 bases, and 12 bases lay between the germline ends. The CDR3 spells CAISEPFPLNEQFF. The DNA of the CDR3 is TGTGCCATCAGTGAGCCGTTTCCGTTGAATGAGCAGTTCTTC.

The V and J genes are TRBV13 and TRBJ1-1; 9 nucleotides line up with TRBD1. The germline gives CDR1 PRHDT, CDR2 FYEKMQ (reference sequence). V was clipped by 5 bases and J by 8 bases; unmatched bases: 6. The CDR3 covers 13 residues. CDR3 sequence: CASSEDRGYEAFF. DNA of the CDR3: TGTGCCAGCAGCGAAGACAGGGGGTACGAAGCTTTCTTT.

V is TRBV6-5 and J is TRBJ1-2; tentative D call: TRBD1 (6 bases). Germline V gene lookup returns CDR1 MNHEY and CDR2 SVGAGI. Trimming took 2 bases from V and 8 from J, leaving 21 bases between them. This CDR3 is built from 16 residues. CDR3 residues: CASSYPRRGGERGYTF. The CDR3 DNA follows: TGTGCCAGCAGTTACCCGCGGAGAGGGGGGGAAAGGGGCTACACCTTC.

V and J are TRBV6-6 and TRBJ2-1; D is possibly TRBD2 (5 bases). This CDR3 has 15 residues. The V end was cut by 0 bases, the J end by 8 bases, with 14 bases between. Looked up from germline, CDR1 is MNHNY and CDR2 is SVGAGI (reference sequence). The CDR3 sequence: CASSYSSRQDYEQFF. CDR3 sequence (DNA): TGTGCCAGCAGTTACTCGAGTCGGCAGGACTATGAGCAGTTCTTC.

The genes are TRBV7-9 and TRBJ2-2; 12 positions agree with TRBD2. From germline, CDR1 is SEHNR and CDR2 FQNEAQ (reference sequence). The CDR3 sequence is 18 residues long. V shed 4 bases, J shed 0 bases, and the junction held 6 bases outside the gene matches. CDR3 in amino acids: CASSSKLAGGSNTGELFF. As DNA, the CDR3 is TGTGCCAGCAGCTCAAAACTAGCGGGGGGATCGAACACCGGGGAGCTGTTTTTT.